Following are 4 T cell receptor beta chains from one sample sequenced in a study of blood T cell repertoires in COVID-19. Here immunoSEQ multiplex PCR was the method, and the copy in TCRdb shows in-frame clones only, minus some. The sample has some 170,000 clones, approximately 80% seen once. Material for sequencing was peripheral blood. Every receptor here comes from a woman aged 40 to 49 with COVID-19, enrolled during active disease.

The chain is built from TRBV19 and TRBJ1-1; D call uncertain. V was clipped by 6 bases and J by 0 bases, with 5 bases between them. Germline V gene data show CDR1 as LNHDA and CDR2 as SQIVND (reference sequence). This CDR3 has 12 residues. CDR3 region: CASRQLNTEAFF. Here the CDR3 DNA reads TGTGCCAGTAGACAGCTGAACACTGAAGCTTTCTTT.

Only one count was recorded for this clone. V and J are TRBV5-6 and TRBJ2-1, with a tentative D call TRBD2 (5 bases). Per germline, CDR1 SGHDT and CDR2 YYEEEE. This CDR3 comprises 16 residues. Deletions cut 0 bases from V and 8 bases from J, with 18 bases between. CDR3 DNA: TGTGCCAGCAGCTTGGGTGTCCGAGCCACTAGGGATGAGCAGTTCTTC. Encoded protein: CASSLGVRATRDEQFF.

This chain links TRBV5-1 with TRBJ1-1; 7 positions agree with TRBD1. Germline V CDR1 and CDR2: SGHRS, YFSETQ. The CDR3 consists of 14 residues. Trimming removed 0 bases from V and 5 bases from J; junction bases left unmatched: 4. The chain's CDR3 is CASSLGGTATEAFF. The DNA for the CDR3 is TGCGCCAGCAGCTTGGGTGGGACAGCTACTGAAGCTTTCTTT. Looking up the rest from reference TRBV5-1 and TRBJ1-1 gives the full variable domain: KAGVTQTPRYLIKTRGQQVTLSCSPISGHRSVSWYQQTPGQGLQFLFEYFSETQRNKGNFPGRFSGRQFSNSRSEMNVSTLELGDSALYLCASSLGGTATEAFFGQGTRLTVV.

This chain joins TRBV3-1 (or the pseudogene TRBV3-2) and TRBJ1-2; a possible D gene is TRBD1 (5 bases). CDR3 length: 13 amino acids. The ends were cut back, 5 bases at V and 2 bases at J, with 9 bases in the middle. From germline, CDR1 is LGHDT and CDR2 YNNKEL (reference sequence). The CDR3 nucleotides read TGTGCCAGCAGCGACGGGGGGAACTATGGCTACACCTTC. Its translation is CASSDGGNYGYTF.